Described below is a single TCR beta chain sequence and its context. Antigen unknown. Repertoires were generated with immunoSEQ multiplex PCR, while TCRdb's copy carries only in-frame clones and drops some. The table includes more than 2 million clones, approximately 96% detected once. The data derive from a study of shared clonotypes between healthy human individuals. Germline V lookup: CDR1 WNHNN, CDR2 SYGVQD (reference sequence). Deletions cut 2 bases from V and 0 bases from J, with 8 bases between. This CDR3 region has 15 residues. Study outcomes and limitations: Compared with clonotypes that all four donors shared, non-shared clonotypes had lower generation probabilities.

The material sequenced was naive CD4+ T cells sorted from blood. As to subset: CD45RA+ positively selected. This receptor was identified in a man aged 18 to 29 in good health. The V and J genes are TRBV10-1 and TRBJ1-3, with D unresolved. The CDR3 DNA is TGCGCCAGCAGTGAGGGACTGAACTCTGGAAACACCATATATTTT. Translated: CASSEGLNSGNTIYF.